This is a list of T cell receptor beta chains from one sample in a study of cytomegalovirus exposure and HLA in healthy donors. The assay was immunoSEQ multiplex PCR, and TCRdb's table has in-frame clones only and misses some. The sample has roughly 190,000 clones, about 80% seen once. The source material was PBMCs. These TCRs come from a woman aged 30 to 39 in good health and CMV-seropositive. Both conserved end residues are part of each CDR3. Each record gives: D gene, V gene, J gene, clone size, CDR3 DNA, CDR3 protein. The D gene is left open where the match is weak. Clone size, where shown, is once, few, many, or a class for clones that have expanded.

d_gene: TRBD1
v_gene: TRBV4-3
j_gene: TRBJ1-3
abundance: NA
CDR3nt: TGCGCCAGCAGCCCACAGGGGGCCCACTCTGGAAACACCATATATTTT
CDR3aa: CASSPQGAHSGNTIYF

d_gene: NA
v_gene: TRBV6-4
j_gene: TRBJ2-1
abundance: few
CDR3nt: TGTGCCAGCAGTGACGGGGCCACCGATTACAATGAGCAGTTCTTC
CDR3aa: CASSDGATDYNEQFF

d_gene: TRBD2
v_gene: TRBV6-6
j_gene: TRBJ2-1
abundance: once
CDR3nt: TGTGCCACCTCTAGCGGGGGGCCGTACAATGAGCAGTTCTTC
CDR3aa: CATSSGGPYNEQFF

d_gene: TRBD1
v_gene: TRBV5-1
j_gene: TRBJ2-7
abundance: NA
CDR3nt: TGCGCCAGCAGCTTAGGGACAGGGATAATCTCCTACGAGCAGTACTTC
CDR3aa: CASSLGTGIISYEQYF

d_gene: NA
v_gene: TRBV5-6
j_gene: TRBJ2-3
abundance: NA
CDR3nt: TGTGCCAGCAGCTTTTCTTCGACAGATACGCAGTATTTT
CDR3aa: CASSFSSTDTQYF

d_gene: TRBD1
v_gene: TRBV29-1
j_gene: TRBJ2-7
abundance: NA
CDR3nt: TGCAGCTACTGCAGGGACAGGGGGCTGGACGAGCAGTACTTC
CDR3aa: CSYCRDRGLDEQYF

d_gene: TRBD2
v_gene: TRBV30
j_gene: TRBJ2-7
abundance: NA
CDR3nt: TGTGCCTGGGGGGAAGGGACTAGCGGGAGCCTGGTTCACGAGCAGTACTTC
CDR3aa: CAWGEGTSGSLVHEQYF

d_gene: NA
v_gene: TRBV6-1
j_gene: TRBJ1-1
abundance: once
CDR3nt: TGTGCCAGCAGTGAAACAAAACATACTGAAGCTTTCTTT
CDR3aa: CASSETKHTEAFF

d_gene: TRBD2
v_gene: TRBV7-2
j_gene: TRBJ2-4
abundance: NA
CDR3nt: TGTGCCAGCAGCTTAGTTCCCGGGGGGTTAGCCAAAAACATTCAGTACTTC
CDR3aa: CASSLVPGGLAKNIQYF

d_gene: TRBD2
v_gene: TRBV14
j_gene: TRBJ2-5
abundance: NA
CDR3nt: TGTGCCAGCAGCCGATCCAACATAGCGGGAGAGACCCAGTACTTC
CDR3aa: CASSRSNIAGETQYF

d_gene: TRBD1
v_gene: TRBV2
j_gene: TRBJ2-1
abundance: NA
CDR3nt: TGTGCCAGCAGTCCGGACAGGGGATCCTACAATGAGCAGTTCTTC
CDR3aa: CASSPDRGSYNEQFF

d_gene: NA
v_gene: TRBV2
j_gene: TRBJ1-6
abundance: few
CDR3nt: TGTGCCAGCAGTGAGACGGCAGGGGCAAATTCACCCCTCCACTTT
CDR3aa: CASSETAGANSPLHF

d_gene: NA
v_gene: TRBV30
j_gene: TRBJ2-7
abundance: NA
CDR3nt: TGTGCCTGGAGTCTTCTACGGGACGAGCAGTACTTC
CDR3aa: CAWSLLRDEQYF

d_gene: TRBD1
v_gene: TRBV6-5
j_gene: TRBJ2-5
abundance: once
CDR3nt: TGTGCCAGTAGACAGGGATTGGAGGAGACCCAGTACTTC
CDR3aa: CASRQGLEETQYF

d_gene: NA
v_gene: TRBV5-1
j_gene: TRBJ2-7
abundance: NA
CDR3nt: TGCGCCAGCAACGAGGGTCGGGGCTACGAGCAGTACTTC
CDR3aa: CASNEGRGYEQYF

d_gene: TRBD1
v_gene: TRBV5-4
j_gene: TRBJ1-1
abundance: NA
CDR3nt: TGTGCCAGCAGCTTGTGGGGGGTGACAGGGACCACTGAAGCTTTCTTT
CDR3aa: CASSLWGVTGTTEAFF

d_gene: TRBD1
v_gene: TRBV10-3
j_gene: TRBJ1-4
abundance: NA
CDR3nt: TGTGCCATCAGTGAGTCAGGACAGGGGATTGAAAAACTGTTTTTT
CDR3aa: CAISESGQGIEKLFF

d_gene: NA
v_gene: TRBV29-1
j_gene: TRBJ1-4
abundance: NA
CDR3nt: TGCAGCGCGACGCTAGGCAGCCTTAATGAAAAACTGTTTTTT
CDR3aa: CSATLGSLNEKLFF

d_gene: NA
v_gene: TRBV29-1
j_gene: TRBJ1-5
abundance: NA
CDR3nt: TGCAGCGCTCTCGTCGGGGTAGCCCAGCATTTT
CDR3aa: CSALVGVAQHF

d_gene: NA
v_gene: TRBV18
j_gene: TRBJ2-7
abundance: NA
CDR3nt: TGTGCCAGCTCCATGCAGGGTTTTGTCTACGAGCAGTACTTC
CDR3aa: CASSMQGFVYEQYF

d_gene: NA
v_gene: TRBV2
j_gene: TRBJ1-1
abundance: NA
CDR3nt: TGTGCCAGCACCAAGGGACAGAACACTGAAGCTTTCTTT
CDR3aa: CASTKGQNTEAFF

d_gene: NA
v_gene: TRBV5-1
j_gene: TRBJ1-1
abundance: NA
CDR3nt: TGCGCCAGCAGCTTGGGGGGAGGATTGAACACTGAAGCTTTCTTT
CDR3aa: CASSLGGGLNTEAFF

d_gene: NA
v_gene: TRBV2
j_gene: TRBJ2-3
abundance: NA
CDR3nt: TGTGCCAGCAGGGAGGTCCGGGCTATCACAGATACGCAGTATTTT
CDR3aa: CASREVRAITDTQYF

d_gene: NA
v_gene: TRBV2
j_gene: TRBJ2-2
abundance: NA
CDR3nt: TGTGCCAGCATCGCAGAACGTACCGGGGAGCTGTTTTTT
CDR3aa: CASIAERTGELFF

d_gene: NA
v_gene: TRBV4-3
j_gene: TRBJ2-1
abundance: NA
CDR3nt: TGCGCCAGCAGCCAGCAGGGACTCCCTTTCTACAATGAGCAGTTCTTC
CDR3aa: CASSQQGLPFYNEQFF

d_gene: NA
v_gene: TRBV21-1
j_gene: TRBJ1-1
abundance: few
CDR3nt: TGTGCCAGCAGCAAAGCCCACGAGGGGGCTGGTCTTGGAGCTTTCTTT
CDR3aa: CASSKAHEGAGLGAFF

d_gene: TRBD1
v_gene: TRBV5-4
j_gene: TRBJ1-2
abundance: NA
CDR3nt: TGTGCCAGCAGCACCCCGGGACAGGGAAACTATGGCTACACCTTC
CDR3aa: CASSTPGQGNYGYTF

d_gene: NA
v_gene: TRBV5-4
j_gene: TRBJ1-1
abundance: NA
CDR3nt: TGTGCCAGCAGTCCTGGCCCGACAAGGGGAGGGGGTGAAGCTTTCTTT
CDR3aa: CASSPGPTRGGGEAFF

d_gene: TRBD1
v_gene: TRBV7-2
j_gene: TRBJ1-2
abundance: NA
CDR3nt: TGTGCCAGCAGCTTAGCCCCGGGACAGGGGTCTAACTATGGCTACACCTTC
CDR3aa: CASSLAPGQGSNYGYTF

d_gene: TRBD1
v_gene: TRBV4-3
j_gene: TRBJ1-6
abundance: NA
CDR3nt: TGCGCCAGCAGCGGGACAGGGAATTCACCCCTCCACTTT
CDR3aa: CASSGTGNSPLHF

d_gene: NA
v_gene: TRBV4-1
j_gene: TRBJ1-6
abundance: NA
CDR3nt: TGCGCCAGCAGCCAAGATCCTACGCTTAAAAATTCACCCCTCCACTTT
CDR3aa: CASSQDPTLKNSPLHF

d_gene: TRBD2
v_gene: TRBV7-6
j_gene: TRBJ2-7
abundance: once
CDR3nt: TGTGCCAGCAGCCCCCTCCTTGGGGCGGGGGGTGACGACGAGCAGTACTTC
CDR3aa: CASSPLLGAGGDDEQYF

d_gene: TRBD1
v_gene: TRBV5-6
j_gene: TRBJ1-2
abundance: NA
CDR3nt: TGTGCCAGCAGCTATGACAGGGGGCGTACCTTCTATGGCTACACCTTC
CDR3aa: CASSYDRGRTFYGYTF

d_gene: NA
v_gene: TRBV7-9
j_gene: TRBJ2-3
abundance: NA
CDR3nt: TGTGCCAGCAGCTTCCCGGATACGCAGTATTTT
CDR3aa: CASSFPDTQYF

d_gene: TRBD1
v_gene: TRBV30
j_gene: TRBJ2-7
abundance: NA
CDR3nt: TGTGCCTGGAGCCTGGGACAGACCTACGAGCAGTACTTC
CDR3aa: CAWSLGQTYEQYF

d_gene: NA
v_gene: TRBV7-9
j_gene: TRBJ2-7
abundance: NA
CDR3nt: TGTGCCAGCAGGACCGACAGCTACGAGCAGTACTTC
CDR3aa: CASRTDSYEQYF

d_gene: TRBD2
v_gene: TRBV2
j_gene: TRBJ2-1
abundance: NA
CDR3nt: TGTGCCAGCTATGCGGGCCCGGGACTAGCGGTCCATGAGCAGTTCTTC
CDR3aa: CASYAGPGLAVHEQFF

d_gene: NA
v_gene: TRBV28
j_gene: TRBJ1-5
abundance: NA
CDR3nt: TGTGCCAGCAGTTGGGGGACAAGACATCAGCCCCAGCATTTT
CDR3aa: CASSWGTRHQPQHF

d_gene: NA
v_gene: TRBV19
j_gene: TRBJ1-2
abundance: once
CDR3nt: TGTGCCAGTAGTATAGACCATACAGGGAATGGCTACACCTTC
CDR3aa: CASSIDHTGNGYTF

d_gene: NA
v_gene: TRBV5-6
j_gene: TRBJ1-1
abundance: NA
CDR3nt: TGTGCCAGCAGCTTGGAAGGGGTGCTGATGAACACTGAAGCTTTCTTT
CDR3aa: CASSLEGVLMNTEAFF

d_gene: TRBD1
v_gene: TRBV28
j_gene: TRBJ1-2
abundance: NA
CDR3nt: TGTGCCAGCAGTTTGGACAGGGGGCGTCTCGGGGGCTACACCTTC
CDR3aa: CASSLDRGRLGGYTF

d_gene: NA
v_gene: TRBV2
j_gene: TRBJ2-1
abundance: NA
CDR3nt: TGTGCCAGGAGGGACTCCTCCAGCGAGCAGTTCTTC
CDR3aa: CARRDSSSEQFF

d_gene: TRBD1
v_gene: TRBV7-9
j_gene: TRBJ2-7
abundance: NA
CDR3nt: TGTGCCAGCAGCTTCCCGGACAGGGGTGCCTACGAGCAGTACTTC
CDR3aa: CASSFPDRGAYEQYF

d_gene: NA
v_gene: TRBV6-6
j_gene: TRBJ1-5
abundance: NA
CDR3nt: TGTGCCAGCAGTTATAAGGCAGGGAATTTTCAGCCCCAGCATTTT
CDR3aa: CASSYKAGNFQPQHF

d_gene: NA
v_gene: TRBV18
j_gene: TRBJ1-5
abundance: NA
CDR3nt: TGTGCCAGCTCACCACTCGACATCCGAAGTAGCAATCAGCCCCAGCATTTT
CDR3aa: CASSPLDIRSSNQPQHF

d_gene: TRBD2
v_gene: TRBV5-4
j_gene: TRBJ2-3
abundance: NA
CDR3nt: TGTGCCAGCAGCTTTCCTATAGCGGGAGGGTCTAGAGATACGCAGTATTTT
CDR3aa: CASSFPIAGGSRDTQYF

d_gene: NA
v_gene: TRBV5-4
j_gene: TRBJ1-1
abundance: NA
CDR3nt: TGTGCCAGCAGCTTGGTTCGACAAACGAACACTGAAGCTTTCTTT
CDR3aa: CASSLVRQTNTEAFF

d_gene: TRBD1
v_gene: TRBV5-5
j_gene: TRBJ1-5
abundance: NA
CDR3nt: TGTGCCAGCAGCCCGGGACAGGGGGCGCCGGGGGGAAATCAGCCCCAGCATTTT
CDR3aa: CASSPGQGAPGGNQPQHF

d_gene: TRBD1
v_gene: TRBV2
j_gene: TRBJ1-1
abundance: few
CDR3nt: TGTGCCAGCACGGGGACAGGGGGCGCGGGGACTGAAGCTTTCTTT
CDR3aa: CASTGTGGAGTEAFF

d_gene: NA
v_gene: TRBV10-3
j_gene: TRBJ1-2
abundance: NA
CDR3nt: TGTGCCATCAGTGCTACCGGTGGCTACACCTTC
CDR3aa: CAISATGGYTF

d_gene: TRBD1
v_gene: TRBV25-1
j_gene: TRBJ1-4
abundance: few
CDR3nt: TGTGCCAGCCGACAGGGGGCGCTTGGTGAAAAACTGTTTTTT
CDR3aa: CASRQGALGEKLFF

d_gene: NA
v_gene: TRBV27
j_gene: TRBJ1-2
abundance: NA
CDR3nt: TGTGCCAGCAGTTTGAAAGGGAGGGGTCTCCTTTTTGGCTACACCTTC
CDR3aa: CASSLKGRGLLFGYTF

d_gene: TRBD1
v_gene: TRBV7-9
j_gene: TRBJ2-2
abundance: NA
CDR3nt: TGTGCCAGCAGCCGAACGGGACAGACCAACACCGGGGAGCTGTTTTTT
CDR3aa: CASSRTGQTNTGELFF

d_gene: NA
v_gene: TRBV4-3
j_gene: TRBJ1-6
abundance: NA
CDR3nt: TGCGCCAGCAGCCAAGATAGCGGTCGACCCCTCCACTTT
CDR3aa: CASSQDSGRPLHF

d_gene: NA
v_gene: TRBV10-2
j_gene: TRBJ1-2
abundance: once
CDR3nt: TGCGCCAGCAGTGAAGCGGGGCGCATCCAGCCCGCTGGCTACACCTTC
CDR3aa: CASSEAGRIQPAGYTF

d_gene: TRBD1
v_gene: TRBV28
j_gene: TRBJ2-3
abundance: NA
CDR3nt: TGTGCCAGCTCCTCTTTGAGGGACAGCTTCGATTTT
CDR3aa: CASSSLRDSFDF

d_gene: NA
v_gene: TRBV4-1
j_gene: TRBJ1-1
abundance: NA
CDR3nt: TGCGCCAGCAGCCAAGAGCGGACAGCGAACACTGAAGCTTTCTTT
CDR3aa: CASSQERTANTEAFF